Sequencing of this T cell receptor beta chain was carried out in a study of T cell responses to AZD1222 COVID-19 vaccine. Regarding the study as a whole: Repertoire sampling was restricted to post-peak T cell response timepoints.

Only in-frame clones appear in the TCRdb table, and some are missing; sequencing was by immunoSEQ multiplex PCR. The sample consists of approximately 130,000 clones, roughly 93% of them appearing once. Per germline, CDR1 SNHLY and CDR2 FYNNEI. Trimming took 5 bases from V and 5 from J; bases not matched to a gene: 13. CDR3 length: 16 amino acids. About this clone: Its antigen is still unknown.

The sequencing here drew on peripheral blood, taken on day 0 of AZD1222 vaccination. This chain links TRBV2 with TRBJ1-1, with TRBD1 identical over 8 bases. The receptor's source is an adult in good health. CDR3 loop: CASSRDGQGIGTEAFF. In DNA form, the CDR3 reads TGTGCCAGCAGTCGTGACGGACAGGGAATCGGAACTGAAGCTTTCTTT.